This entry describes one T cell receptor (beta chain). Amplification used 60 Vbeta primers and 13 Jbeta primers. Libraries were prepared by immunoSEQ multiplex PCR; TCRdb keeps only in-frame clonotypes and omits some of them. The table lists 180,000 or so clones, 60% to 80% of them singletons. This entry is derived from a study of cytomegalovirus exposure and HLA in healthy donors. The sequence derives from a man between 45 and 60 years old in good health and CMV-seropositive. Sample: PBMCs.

CDR3 residues: CASNGERFYGYTF. For the CDR3, the DNA is TGTGCCAGCAACGGAGAACGATTTTATGGCTACACCTTC. The chain is built from TRBV28 and TRBJ1-2; D uncertain. The V gene's germline CDR1 is MDHEN and CDR2 SYDVKM. The V and J ends lost 7 bases and 5 bases respectively, with 14 bases between them. CDR3 size: 13 residues.